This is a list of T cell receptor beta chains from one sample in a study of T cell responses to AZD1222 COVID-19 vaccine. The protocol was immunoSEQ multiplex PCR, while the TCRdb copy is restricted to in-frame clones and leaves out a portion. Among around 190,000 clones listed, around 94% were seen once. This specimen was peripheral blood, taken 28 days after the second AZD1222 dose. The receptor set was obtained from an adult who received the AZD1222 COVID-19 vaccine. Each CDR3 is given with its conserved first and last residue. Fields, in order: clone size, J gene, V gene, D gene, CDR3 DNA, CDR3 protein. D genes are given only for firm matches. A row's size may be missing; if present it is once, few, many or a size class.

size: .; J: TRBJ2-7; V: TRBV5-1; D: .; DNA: TGCGCCAGCAGCCCCGGGGGAACTTGGGACGAGCAGTACTTC; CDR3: CASSPGGTWDEQYF
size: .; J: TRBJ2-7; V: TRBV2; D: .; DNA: TGTGCCAGCAGTGAAGCCACGGGGGGCGGAATCTACGAGCAGTACTTC; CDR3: CASSEATGGGIYEQYF
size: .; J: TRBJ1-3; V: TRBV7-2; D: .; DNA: TGTGCCAGCAGCTTATGGGGCGGGGTCTCTGGAAACACCATATATTTT; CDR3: CASSLWGGVSGNTIYF
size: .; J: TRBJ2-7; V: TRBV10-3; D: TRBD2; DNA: TGTGCCATCAGTCCGGTAGCGGGAGCAGGCGAGCAGTACTTC; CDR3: CAISPVAGAGEQYF
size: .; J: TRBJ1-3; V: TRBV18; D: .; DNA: TGTGCCAGCTCACCGGCGGGCCTGTGGAACACCATATATTTT; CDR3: CASSPAGLWNTIYF
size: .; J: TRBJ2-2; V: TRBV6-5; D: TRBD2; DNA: TGTGCCAGCAGTTTTCAGCGGGACCCGAACACCGGGGAGCTGTTTTTT; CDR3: CASSFQRDPNTGELFF
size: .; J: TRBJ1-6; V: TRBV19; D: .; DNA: TGTGCCAGTAGTAGGTGGCAGGGAAACAATTCACCCCTCCACTTT; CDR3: CASSRWQGNNSPLHF
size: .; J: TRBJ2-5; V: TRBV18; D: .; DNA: TGTGCCAGCTCACCAACCCAAGAGACCCAGTACTTC; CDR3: CASSPTQETQYF
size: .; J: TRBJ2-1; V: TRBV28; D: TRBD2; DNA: TGTGCCAGCAGTTTATTTAGCGGGGAAAATGAGCAGTTCTTC; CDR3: CASSLFSGENEQFF
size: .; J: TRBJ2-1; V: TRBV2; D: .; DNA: TGTGCCAGCAGTCAGGTAGTAGGGAGAGTCAGTGAGCAGTTCTTC; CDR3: CASSQVVGRVSEQFF
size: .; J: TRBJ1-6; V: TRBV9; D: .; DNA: TGTGCCAGCAGCGATCGGACCAATTCACCCCTCCACTTT; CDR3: CASSDRTNSPLHF
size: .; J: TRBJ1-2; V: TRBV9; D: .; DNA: TGTGCCAGCAGCGTAGCTGGGGTCGGCAACTATGGCTACACCTTC; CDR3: CASSVAGVGNYGYTF
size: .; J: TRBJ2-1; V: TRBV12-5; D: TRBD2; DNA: TGTGCTAGTGGTTTGACCCTAGCGGGAGTATCTGAGCAGTTCTTC; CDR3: CASGLTLAGVSEQFF
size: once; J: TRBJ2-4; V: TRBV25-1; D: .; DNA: TGTGCCAGCAGTGTAATCCTGAAGGGGACTGCCAAAAACATTCAGTACTTC; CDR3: CASSVILKGTAKNIQYF
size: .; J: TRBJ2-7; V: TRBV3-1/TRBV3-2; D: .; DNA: TGTGCCAGCAGCCACCTGGACAGCTACGAGCAGTACTTC; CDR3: CASSHLDSYEQYF
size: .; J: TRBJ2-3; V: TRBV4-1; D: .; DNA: TGCGCCAGCAGCCAAGTCCCTGGGGTAGATACGCAGTATTTT; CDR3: CASSQVPGVDTQYF
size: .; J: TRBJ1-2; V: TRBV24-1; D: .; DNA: TGTGCCACCTCAAAGCGGCGGTCAGGGTCTAACTATGGCTACACCTTC; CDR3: CATSKRRSGSNYGYTF
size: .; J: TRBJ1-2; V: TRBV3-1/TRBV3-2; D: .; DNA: TGTGCCAGCAGCCAAGTGGGGGGATATGGCTACACCTTC; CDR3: CASSQVGGYGYTF
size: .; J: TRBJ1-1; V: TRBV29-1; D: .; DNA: TGCAGCGTTGGTAGTGCTGAAGCTTTCTTT; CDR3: CSVGSAEAFF
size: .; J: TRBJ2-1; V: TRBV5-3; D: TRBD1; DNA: TGTGCCAGAAGCAAGGACAGGGGAGACTATGAGCAGTTCTTC; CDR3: CARSKDRGDYEQFF
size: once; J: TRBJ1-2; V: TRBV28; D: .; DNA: TGTGCCAGCACCCTTCCGGCGGCAAATGGCTACACCTTC; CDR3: CASTLPAANGYTF
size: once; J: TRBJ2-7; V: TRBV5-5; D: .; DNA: TGTGCCAGCAGCCCTTCCGTGTACGAGCAGTACTTC; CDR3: CASSPSVYEQYF
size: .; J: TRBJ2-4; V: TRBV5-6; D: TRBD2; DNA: TGTGCCAGCAGGGTTTGGGGACTAAGCAAAAACATTCAGTACTTC; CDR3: CASRVWGLSKNIQYF
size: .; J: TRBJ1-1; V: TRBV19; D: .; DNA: TGTGCCAGTAGTATTACATGGGGCACTGAAGCTTTCTTT; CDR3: CASSITWGTEAFF
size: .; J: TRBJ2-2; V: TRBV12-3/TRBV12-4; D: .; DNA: TGTGCCAGCATCCATCGTAGCGGGGAGCTGTTTTTT; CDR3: CASIHRSGELFF
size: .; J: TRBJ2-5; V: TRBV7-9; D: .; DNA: TGTGCCAGCAGCTCGTTGGGGGCGGGGGCCCTCCTCCAAGAGACCCAGTACTTC; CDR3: CASSSLGAGALLQETQYF
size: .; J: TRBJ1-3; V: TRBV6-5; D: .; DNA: TGTGCCAGCAGTTACTCTAATAGGGTCGGAAACACCATATATTTT; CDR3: CASSYSNRVGNTIYF
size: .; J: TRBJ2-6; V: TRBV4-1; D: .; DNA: TGCGCCAGCAGCCCAAACTTCCTCAGGACTAACTCTGGGGCCAACGTCCTGACTTTC; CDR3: CASSPNFLRTNSGANVLTF
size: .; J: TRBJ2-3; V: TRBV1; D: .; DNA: TGCACCAATCGACAGGGTGGGTGCACAGATACGCAGTATTTT; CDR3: CTNRQGGCTDTQYF
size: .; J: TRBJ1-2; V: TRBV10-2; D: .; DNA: TGCGCCAGCAGTGAGTCGAATTCTGACTCTATGGGCTACACCTTC; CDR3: CASSESNSDSMGYTF
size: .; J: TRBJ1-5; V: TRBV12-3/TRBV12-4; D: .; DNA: TGTGCCAGCAGTCAACAAAGCAATCAGCCCCAGCATTTT; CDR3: CASSQQSNQPQHF
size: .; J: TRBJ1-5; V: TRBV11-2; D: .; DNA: TGTGCCAGCAGCATAGGGGGGAGCAATCAGCCCCAGCATTTT; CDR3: CASSIGGSNQPQHF
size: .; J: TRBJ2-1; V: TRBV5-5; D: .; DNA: TGTGCCAGCAGCCCCAACGATGAGCAGTTCTTC; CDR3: CASSPNDEQFF
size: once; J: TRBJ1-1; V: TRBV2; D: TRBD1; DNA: TGTGCCAGCAGAAATTCCCGGGACAGGGTCACGAACACTGAAGCTTTCTTT; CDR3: CASRNSRDRVTNTEAFF
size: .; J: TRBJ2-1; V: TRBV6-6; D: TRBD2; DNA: TGTGCCAGCACCCCCCGGGGGGTAGAGTCCTACAATGAGCAGTTCTTC; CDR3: CASTPRGVESYNEQFF
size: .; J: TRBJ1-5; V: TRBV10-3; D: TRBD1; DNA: TGTGCCACCAGTGAGGGGGCGCGTGGGGAGCCCCAGCATTTT; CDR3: CATSEGARGEPQHF
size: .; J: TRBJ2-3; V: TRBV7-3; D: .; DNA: TGTGCCAGCAGCTTACAGAAGTGGGATACGCAGTATTTT; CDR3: CASSLQKWDTQYF
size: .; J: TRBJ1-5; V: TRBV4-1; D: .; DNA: TGCGCCAGCAGCCACTCGAGGGGAGAGCAGCCCCAGCATTTT; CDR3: CASSHSRGEQPQHF
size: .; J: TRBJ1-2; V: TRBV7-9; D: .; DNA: TGTGCCAGCAGCCCCCGCGGGGGAGCTAACTATGGCTACACCTTC; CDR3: CASSPRGGANYGYTF
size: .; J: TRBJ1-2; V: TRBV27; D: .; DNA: TGTGCCAGCAGTTCCACTGGGGTCCGTGGCTACACCTTC; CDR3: CASSSTGVRGYTF
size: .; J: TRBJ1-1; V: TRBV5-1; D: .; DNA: TGCGCCAGCAGCTGGGGGACTGGGGGCGGAATGAACACTGAAGCTTTCTTT; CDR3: CASSWGTGGGMNTEAFF
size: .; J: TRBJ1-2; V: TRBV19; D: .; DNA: TGTGCCAGTAAGCCAGGGTATGGTGGCTACACCTTC; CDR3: CASKPGYGGYTF
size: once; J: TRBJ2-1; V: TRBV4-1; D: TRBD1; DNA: TGCGCCAGCCGGCCTGAAGGGACAGGGGGCGCGGATGAGCAGTTCTTC; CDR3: CASRPEGTGGADEQFF
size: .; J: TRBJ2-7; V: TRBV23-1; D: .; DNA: TGCGCCAGCAGCAGATTAGGGGCGTTGGGTTTCTACGAGCAGTACTTC; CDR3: CASSRLGALGFYEQYF
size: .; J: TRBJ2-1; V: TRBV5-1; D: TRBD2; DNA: TGCGCCAGCAGCCGTATCGGAGCGGGAAGTGTTGATGAGCAGTTCTTC; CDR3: CASSRIGAGSVDEQFF
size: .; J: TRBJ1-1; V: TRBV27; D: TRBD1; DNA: TGTGCCAGCATCTTGACAGGGGGCCTGGAGACTGAAGCTTTCTTT; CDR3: CASILTGGLETEAFF
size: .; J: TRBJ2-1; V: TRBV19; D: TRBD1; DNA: TGTGCCAGTAGTATGGGAAGGGCCAGGGGGCGCAACGATGAGCAGTTCTTC; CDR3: CASSMGRARGRNDEQFF
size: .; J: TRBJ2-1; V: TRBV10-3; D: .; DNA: TGTGCCATCCGAACGGGCAGCGCCACCTACTACAATGAGCAGTTCTTC; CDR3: CAIRTGSATYYNEQFF
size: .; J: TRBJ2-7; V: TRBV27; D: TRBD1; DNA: TGTGCCAGCAGTTTATTTTGGGACAGAGACTACGAGCAGTACTTC; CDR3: CASSLFWDRDYEQYF
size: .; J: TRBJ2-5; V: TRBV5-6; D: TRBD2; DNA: TGTGCCAGCAACCGACTAGCGGGGGGCGAAGAGACCCAGTACTTC; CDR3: CASNRLAGGEETQYF
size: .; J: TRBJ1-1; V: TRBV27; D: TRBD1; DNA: TGTGCCAGCAGTGGCCGGGACAGGCGATCTGAAGCTTTCTTT; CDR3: CASSGRDRRSEAFF
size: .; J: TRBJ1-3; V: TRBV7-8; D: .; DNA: TGTGCCAGCAGTCGTGGAAACAGCCACTCTGGAAACACCATATATTTT; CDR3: CASSRGNSHSGNTIYF
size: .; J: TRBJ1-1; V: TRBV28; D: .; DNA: TGTGCCAGCAGTTTATTAACAGGCTCGAACACTGAAGCTTTCTTT; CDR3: CASSLLTGSNTEAFF
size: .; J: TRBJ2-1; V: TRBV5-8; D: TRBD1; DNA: TGTGCCAGCATAAACTCGGGGACAGACTCCTACAATGAGCAGTTCTTC; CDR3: CASINSGTDSYNEQFF
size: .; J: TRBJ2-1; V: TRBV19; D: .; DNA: TGTGCCAGTAGCGTCTTAAGCATCTCCTCTCCTACACATGAGCAGTTCTTC; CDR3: CASSVLSISSPTHEQFF
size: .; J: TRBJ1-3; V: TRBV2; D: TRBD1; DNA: TGTGCCAGCGACAGGGGCGAAGAAGGGAGAAACACCATATATTTT; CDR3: CASDRGEEGRNTIYF
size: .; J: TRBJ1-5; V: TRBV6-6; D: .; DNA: TGTGCCAGCAGCCCCGACAGGTCCCCCAATCAGCCCCAGCATTTT; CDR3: CASSPDRSPNQPQHF
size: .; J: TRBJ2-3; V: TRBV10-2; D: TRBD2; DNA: TGCGCCAGCAGCGTAGCGGGGGTTAGCACAGATACGCAGTATTTT; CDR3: CASSVAGVSTDTQYF